Shown below are 22 T cell receptor beta chains from a single sample sequenced in a study of PD-L1 blockade in urothelial cancer. Time point in this sample: pretreatment peripheral blood. TCRdb keeps only in-frame clones here, not all; method: immunoSEQ multiplex PCR. The repertoire holds about 50,000 clones, with 84% as singletons. Sequenced material: PBMCs, taken around atezolizumab (anti-PD-L1) treatment. Receptors were obtained from a man between 70 and 80 years old with urothelial cancer.

The V call is TRBV25-1, the J call TRBJ2-3; no firm D call. The CDR3 loop spans 12 amino acids. V was trimmed by 4 bases and J by 1 base, leaving 3 bases between them. Germline-derived CDR1 and CDR2 are MGHDK and SYGVNS. The CDR3 region has the DNA TGTGCCAGCAGTGCCGGCACAGATACGCAGTATTTT. As protein: CASSAGTDTQYF.

This chain uses TRBV5-1 with TRBJ2-6, with 9 bases lining up with TRBD2. The CDR3 is 19 residues long. Germline V gene lookup returns CDR1 SGHRS and CDR2 YFSETQ. The V gene end was trimmed by 4 bases and the J gene end by 0 bases; junction bases not matched to a gene: 11. Here the CDR3 reads CASSGRGGPGNSGANVLTF. CDR3 sequence (DNA): TGCGCCAGCAGCGGGCGGGGGGGCCCCGGCAACTCTGGGGCCAACGTCCTGACTTTC.

The chain carries TRBV7-9 and TRBJ1-2; 8 nucleotides align to TRBD1. The trim removed 6 bases at V and 6 bases at J, leaving 6 bases unmatched. The CDR3 length is 13 residues. Germline V lookup: CDR1 SEHNR, CDR2 FQNEAQ (reference sequence). CDR3: CASRPTGGDGYTF. The CDR3 region has the DNA TGTGCCAGCAGACCAACAGGGGGTGATGGCTACACCTTC.

This clone was seen a few times. This chain uses TRBV10-3 with TRBJ1-2; D remains unclear. CDR1 and CDR2 (germline): ENHRY, SYGVKD. V lost 0 bases to trimming and J lost 6 bases, with 5 bases between them. CDR3 length: 12 residues. As DNA, the CDR3 is TGTGCCATCAGTGAGTCGGCGGATGGCTACACCTTC. This gives the protein CAISESADGYTF.

This rearrangement joins TRBV5-4 to TRBJ1-1; no firm D call. CDR3 length: 15 residues. Per germline, CDR1 SGHNT and CDR2 YYREEE (reference sequence). The V end was cut by 0 bases, the J end by 1 base, with 10 bases between. The CDR3 DNA is TGTGCCAGCAGCTTGGTGGTTGGAGGGAACACTGAAGCTTTCTTT. This codes for CASSLVVGGNTEAFF. The full variable domain, its missing parts supplied by reference TRBV5-4 and TRBJ1-1, is ETGVTQSPTHLIKTRGQQVTLRCSSQSGHNTVSWYQQALGQGPQFIFQYYREEENGRGNFPPRFSGLQFPNYSSELNVNALELDDSALYLCASSLVVGGNTEAFFGQGTRLTVV.

This chain links TRBV5-4 with TRBJ2-5; tentative D call: TRBD1 (5 bases). The V end lost 3 bases, the J end lost 4 bases, and 13 bases lay between the germline ends. The CDR3 length is 14 residues. Germline V gives CDR1 SGHNT, CDR2 YYREEE (reference sequence). The DNA of the CDR3 is TGTGCCAGCAGCTCCGAAGGGGCGAGAGAGACCCAGTACTTC. This gives the protein CASSSEGARETQYF.

The chain carries TRBV11-2 and TRBJ2-5, with TRBD1 as a possible D gene (5 bases). Germline CDR1 SGHAT, CDR2 FQNNGV. The length of the CDR3 is 11 residues. Between the trimmed V and J ends, which lost 6 bases and 9 bases, there was a span of 11 bases. CDR3 nucleotides: TGTGCCAGCAGAGGGGTTGGGGCCCAGTACTTC. Its translation is CASRGVGAQYF.

The chain couples TRBV7-6 to TRBJ2-5; possibly TRBD1 for D (7 bases). This CDR3 spans 14 amino acids. V lost 5 bases and J lost 2, with 12 bases in between. From germline, CDR1 is SGHVS and CDR2 FNYEAQ. CDR3 bases: TGTGCCAGCAGCGCGGGACAGACTCAAGAGACCCAGTACTTC. It yields the protein CASSAGQTQETQYF.

The chain couples TRBV25-1 to TRBJ1-1, with a possible D match to TRBD1 (6 bases). CDR3 length equals 15 residues. The V and J ends lost 2 bases and 1 base respectively, with 11 bases between them. The V gene's germline CDR1 is MGHDK and CDR2 SYGVNS. CDR3 nucleotides: TGTGCCAGCAGTGAAACAGGGCGGCGGAACACTGAAGCTTTCTTT. It codes for CASSETGRRNTEAFF. The whole variable domain, remainder taken from reference TRBV25-1 and TRBJ1-1, is EADIYQTPRYLVIGTGKKITLECSQTMGHDKMYWYQQDPGMELHLIHYSYGVNSTEKGDLSSESTVSRIRTEHFPLTLESARPSHTSQYLCASSETGRRNTEAFFGQGTRLTVV.

The chain carries TRBV4-1 and TRBJ2-1; tentative D call: TRBD2 (5 bases). CDR3 length equals 15 residues. The ends were cut back, 5 bases at V and 9 bases at J, with 20 bases in the middle. CDR1 and CDR2 (germline): MGHRA, YSYEKL. This CDR3 reads CASSSLLGDPPEQFF. As DNA, the CDR3 is TGCGCCAGCAGCTCCCTTCTGGGAGATCCCCCTGAGCAGTTCTTC.

The CDR3 protein is CASSVVAGGAGNTIYF. CDR3 coding DNA: TGTGCCAGCAGTGTCGTGGCGGGAGGGGCTGGAAACACCATATATTTT. This chain joins TRBV28 and TRBJ1-3; the D gene is possibly TRBD1 (5 bases). CDR1 and CDR2 from the germline V gene are MDHEN and SYDVKM. This CDR3 has 16 residues. Trimming removed 5 bases from V and 2 bases from J, with 16 bases in between. Combining the CDR3 with reference TRBV28 and TRBJ1-3 gives the whole variable domain DVKVTQSSRYLVKRTGEKVFLECVQDMDHENMFWYRQDPGLGLRLIYFSYDVKMKEKGDIPEGYSVSREKKERFSLILESASTNQTSMYLCASSVVAGGAGNTIYFGEGSWLTVV.

The V and J genes are TRBV18 and TRBJ2-5, with TRBD1 matching 11 bases. V lost 6 bases, J lost 4 bases, and 10 bases stayed unmatched. The V gene's germline CDR1 is KGHSH and CDR2 LQKENI. This CDR3 has 16 amino acids. The CDR3, as DNA: TGTGCCAGCTCTCCCGGACAGGGGGCTTTGGGAGAGACCCAGTACTTC. Translating it yields CASSPGQGALGETQYF.

The rearrangement joins TRBV29-1 to TRBJ1-1; possible D gene TRBD1, 5 bases. Trimming left V 6 bases short and J 0 bases short, with 17 bases between. The CDR3 sequence is 15 residues long. The germline gives CDR1 SQVTM, CDR2 ANQGSEA. The CDR3 DNA sequence: TGCAGCGTCCTCGGGACTTTTGGGGTGAACACTGAAGCTTTCTTT. Translation gives CSVLGTFGVNTEAFF.

V and J are TRBV7-2 and TRBJ1-2; the match to TRBD1 covers 8 bases. This CDR3 region has 13 residues. The trim removed 7 bases at V and 6 bases at J, leaving 7 bases unmatched. Germline CDR1 SGHTA, CDR2 FQGNSA. CDR3 in DNA: TGTGCCAGCAACTCCAGGACAGGGAATGGCTACACCTTC. This translates into CASNSRTGNGYTF.

This clone was found a few times. V usage is TRBV5-6 and J usage is TRBJ1-5; D remains ambiguous. CDR3 length: 14 residues. Germline values: CDR1 SGHDT, CDR2 YYEEEE. V lost 4 bases and J lost 2, with 10 bases in between. CDR3: CASSLTRGNQPQHF. DNA of the CDR3: TGTGCCAGCAGCCTGACACGTGGCAATCAGCCCCAGCATTTT.

V is TRBV5-8 and J is TRBJ1-1; tentatively, D is TRBD1 (5 bases). The CDR3 covers 14 residues. Trimming cost V 4 bases and J 8 bases, with 18 bases left between them. Per germline, CDR1 SGHTS and CDR2 YDEGEE. CDR3: CASSHLGGTREAFF. CDR3 nucleotide sequence: TGTGCCAGCAGCCACCTCGGGGGTACACGAGAAGCTTTCTTT.

V usage is TRBV18 and J usage is TRBJ2-7; tentative D call: TRBD2 (6 bases). The CDR3 consists of 14 residues. The germline gives CDR1 KGHSH, CDR2 LQKENI. Trimming left V 3 bases short and J 7 bases short, with 16 bases between. CDR3 sequence (DNA): TGTGCCAGCTCACCGATCGGCCGGGCGGGAGAGCAGTACTTC. Translating it yields CASSPIGRAGEQYF.

The V gene is TRBV5-1, the J gene TRBJ2-5; D perhaps matches TRBD1 (5 bases). The CDR3 has 14 residues. Deletions cut 0 bases from V and 3 bases from J, with 9 bases between. Germline V gene sequence: CDR1 SGHRS, CDR2 YFSETQ. DNA for the CDR3: TGCGCCAGCAGCTTGGTACAGGCTGAAGAGACCCAGTACTTC. Translating it yields CASSLVQAEETQYF.

The chain recombines TRBV19 with TRBJ1-2; 10 bases map to TRBD1. Losses at the gene ends were 5 bases for V and 7 bases for J; bases not matched to a gene: 7. Germline CDR1 reads LNHDA; CDR2 reads SQIVND (reference sequence). This CDR3 region has 14 residues. The CDR3 DNA follows: TGTGCCAGTAGTCCGCGACAGGGGGCTGGTGGCTACACCTTC. This translates into CASSPRQGAGGYTF.

The chain uses TRBV4-1 and TRBJ1-4, with D possibly TRBD1 on 5 matching bases. Trimming shortened V by 5 bases and J by 1 base, and 11 bases separated the two germline ends. This CDR3 has 15 amino acids. The germline gives CDR1 MGHRA, CDR2 YSYEKL. In DNA form, the CDR3 reads TGCGCCAGCAGCTCGGGGGAGGGAACTAATGAAAAACTGTTTTTT. Residues: CASSSGEGTNEKLFF.

A remark on this clone: In the same sample, other DNA sequences code for this CDR3. This rearrangement joins TRBV5-6 to TRBJ2-2; a possible D gene is TRBD1 (6 bases). V was pared by 2 bases and J by 3 bases, with 11 bases between. Germline-derived CDR1 and CDR2 are SGHDT and YYEEEE. The CDR3 runs 15 residues. The CDR3, as DNA: TGTGCCAGCAGCTTAACAGGGTTACACACCGGGGAGCTGTTTTTT. Translation: CASSLTGLHTGELFF.

This chain joins TRBV9 and TRBJ1-4; 7 positions match TRBD1. V lost 0 bases and J lost 4; bases outside the gene matches: 6. CDR3 length: 16 amino acids. The germline CDR1 and CDR2 sequences are SGDLS and YYNGEE. CDR3 DNA sequence: TGTGCCAGCAGCGTAGCAGGGACAGTCATTAATGAAAAACTGTTTTTT. As protein: CASSVAGTVINEKLFF.